These 8 T cell receptor beta chains originate from one sample sequenced in a study of PD-1 blockade in classical Hodgkin lymphoma. Brentuximab vedotin exposure varied, and every patient relapsed after autologous stem cell transplantation. TCRdb's copy holds only in-frame clones and misses some; the assay was immunoSEQ multiplex PCR. Among under 20,000 clones, about four fifths were seen once, and the ten largest hold approximately 6%. The sequenced sample was peripheral blood mononuclear cells (PBMCs), obtained at baseline. The receptors originated from a human donor with classical Hodgkin lymphoma.

Only a few counts were recorded for this clone. This rearrangement joins TRBV4-1 to TRBJ1-1; D perhaps matches TRBD1 (6 bases). CDR1 MGHRA and CDR2 YSYEKL come from the germline V gene. V lost 0 bases to trimming and J lost 5 bases, with 10 bases between them. This CDR3 is 14 amino acids long. For the CDR3, the DNA is TGCGCCAGCAGCCAAGATACAGGGAGGACTGAAGCTTTCTTT. It specifies CASSQDTGRTEAFF.

The V call is TRBV4-3, the J call TRBJ1-2; 10 nucleotides agree with TRBD1. V shed 1 base, J shed 4 bases, and the junction held 3 bases outside the gene matches. Looked up from germline, CDR1 is LGHNA and CDR2 is YSLEER. The CDR3 contains 15 residues. The CDR3 bases are TGCGCCAGCAGCCAAGGGTGGACAGGGGGCTATGGCTACACCTTC. Translation: CASSQGWTGGYGYTF.

The rearrangement uses TRBV4-3 and TRBJ1-2; perhaps TRBD1 as D (5 bases). The CDR3 length is 14 residues. V was trimmed by 2 bases and J by 4 bases, leaving 11 bases between them. Germline assignment: CDR1 LGHNA and CDR2 YSLEER. The chain's CDR3 is CASSQRGETYGYTF. CDR3 sequence (DNA): TGCGCCAGCAGCCAACGGGGGGAGACCTATGGCTACACCTTC.

The CDR3 reads CASTGGEQLYGYTF. The CDR3 DNA reads TGTGCCAGCACCGGTGGAGAGCAACTCTATGGCTACACCTTC. The V gene is TRBV28, the J gene TRBJ1-2; no reliable D call. V was trimmed by 7 bases and J by 4 bases, leaving 16 bases between them. This CDR3 is built from 14 residues. The germline V gene encodes CDR1 MDHEN and CDR2 SYDVKM.

This chain connects TRBV7-9 to TRBJ2-3; weak D call: TRBD1 (6 bases). The CDR3 consists of 13 residues. Trimming left V 9 bases short and J 3 bases short, with 13 bases between. Germline lookup yields CDR1 SEHNR and CDR2 FQNEAQ (reference sequence). DNA of the CDR3: TGTGCCAGTTACAGGGTTCCGACAGATACGCAGTATTTT. This sequence encodes CASYRVPTDTQYF. Supplemented by reference TRBV7-9 and TRBJ2-3, the full variable domain reads DTGVSQNPRHKITKRGQNVTFRCDPISEHNRLYWYRQTLGQGPEFLTYFQNEAQLEKSRLLSDRFSAERPKGSFSTLEIQRTEQGDSAMYLCASYRVPTDTQYFGPGTRLTVL.

This clone was seen a few times. This chain links TRBV6-1 with TRBJ2-7, with 7 positions matching TRBD1. The CDR3 consists of 13 residues. V dropped 9 bases and J dropped 7; count of bases not matched to a gene: 12. Germline V gene lookup returns CDR1 MNHNS and CDR2 SASEGT. CDR3 in amino acids: CASDREIPSEQYF. The CDR3 DNA follows: TGTGCCAGTGACAGGGAGATCCCTTCGGAGCAGTACTTC.

J is TRBJ1-2 and V is TRBV27; TRBD1 aligns across 7 bases. The CDR3 extends over 15 amino acids. Trimming took 6 bases from V and 3 from J; bases not matched to a gene: 10. The germline gives CDR1 MNHEY, CDR2 SMNVEV (reference sequence). This CDR3 reads CASSNYRGGDYGYTF. CDR3 DNA: TGTGCCAGCAGCAACTACAGGGGAGGGGACTATGGCTACACCTTC.

The CDR3 DNA sequence: TGCAGTGCTATTAAAGCTTTCTTT. Translating gives CSAIKAFF. The chain has TRBV20-1 and TRBJ1-1; D not certain. V dropped 4 bases and J dropped 9 bases, with 3 bases sitting between them. The germline CDR1 and CDR2 sequences are DFQATT and SNEGSKA (reference sequence). The CDR3 is made up of 8 amino acids.